This T cell receptor (beta chain) came from a study of brain T cells in children with intractable seizures. Regarding the study as a whole: Pre-surgery blood may have been undersampled, hiding some clones. HCMV serostatus was not known, and viral specificity came from CDR3 similarity only.

In regard to this clone: Its specificity is not known.

Germline CDR1 reads MDHEN; CDR2 reads SYDVKM. Trimming cost V 1 base and J 2 bases, with 6 bases left between them. The CDR3 length is 13 residues. The protocol was immunoSEQ multiplex PCR, while the TCRdb copy is restricted to in-frame clones and leaves out a portion. Of about 120,000 clones listed, under 95% are singletons. The sequenced cases were selected for having the highest brain T cell transcript signatures. This sequence was found in a boy in the first two years of life with hemimegalencephaly and intractable seizures. Source: peripheral blood, taken at surgery. This sequence joins TRBV28 and TRBJ2-7; possibly TRBD1 for D (5 bases). CDR3 coding DNA: TGTGCCAGCAGTTTATCCAGGGCCTACGAGCAGTACTTC. It encodes CASSLSRAYEQYF.